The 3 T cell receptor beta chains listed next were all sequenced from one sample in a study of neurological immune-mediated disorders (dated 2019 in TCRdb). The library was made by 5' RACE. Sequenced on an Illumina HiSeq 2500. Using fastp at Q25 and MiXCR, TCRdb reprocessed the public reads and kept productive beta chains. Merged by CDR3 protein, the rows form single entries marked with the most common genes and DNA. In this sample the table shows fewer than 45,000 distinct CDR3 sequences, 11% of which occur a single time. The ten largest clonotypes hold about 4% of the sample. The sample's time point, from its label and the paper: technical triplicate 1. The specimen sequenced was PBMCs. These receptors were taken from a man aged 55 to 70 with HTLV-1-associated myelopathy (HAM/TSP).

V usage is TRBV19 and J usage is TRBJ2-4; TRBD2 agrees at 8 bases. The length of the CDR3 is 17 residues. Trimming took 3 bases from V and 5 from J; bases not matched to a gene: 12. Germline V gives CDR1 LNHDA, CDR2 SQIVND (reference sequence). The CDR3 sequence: CASSISGDFRRENIQYF. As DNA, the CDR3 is TGTGCCAGTAGTATTAGCGGGGATTTCAGACGGGAAAACATTCAGTACTTC.

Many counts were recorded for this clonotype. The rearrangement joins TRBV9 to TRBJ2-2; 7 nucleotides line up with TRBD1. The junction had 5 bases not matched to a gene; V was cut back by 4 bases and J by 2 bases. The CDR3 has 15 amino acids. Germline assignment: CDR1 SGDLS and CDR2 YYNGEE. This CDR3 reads CASSWGTDNTGELFF. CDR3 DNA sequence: TGTGCCAGCAGCTGGGGGACAGACAACACCGGGGAGCTGTTTTTT.

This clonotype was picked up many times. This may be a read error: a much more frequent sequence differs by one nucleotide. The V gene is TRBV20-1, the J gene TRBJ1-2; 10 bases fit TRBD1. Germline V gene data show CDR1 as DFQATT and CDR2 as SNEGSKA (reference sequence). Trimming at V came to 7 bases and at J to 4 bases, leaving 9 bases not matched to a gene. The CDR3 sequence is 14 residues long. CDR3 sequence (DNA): TGCAGTGTCCCTGGACAGGGGGAAGGCTATGGCTACACCTTC. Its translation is CSVPGQGEGYGYTF.